This T cell receptor beta chain was profiled in a study of blood T cell repertoires in COVID-19. For recovered donors of Cohort 3, there were two negative PCRs, clearance, or symptom resolution. Some clones are missing from TCRdb's copy, which holds only in-frame ones; the method was immunoSEQ multiplex PCR. The table shows 350,000 to 400,000 clones, with roughly nine tenths occurring only once. The sequenced sample was PBMCs or T cells enriched from blood (not recorded which). The source is a woman in her twenties or thirties who had recovered from COVID-19.

This CDR3 is CASSSPDSGVTDTQYF. DNA of the CDR3: TGTGCCAGCAGCTCCCCCGATTCGGGGGTAACAGATACGCAGTATTTT. The genes are TRBV13 and TRBJ2-3, with D maybe TRBD2 (6 bases). The CDR3 consists of 16 residues. From germline, CDR1 is PRHDT and CDR2 FYEKMQ (reference sequence). The V gene lost 4 bases and the J gene lost 3 bases, with 17 bases spanning the gap.